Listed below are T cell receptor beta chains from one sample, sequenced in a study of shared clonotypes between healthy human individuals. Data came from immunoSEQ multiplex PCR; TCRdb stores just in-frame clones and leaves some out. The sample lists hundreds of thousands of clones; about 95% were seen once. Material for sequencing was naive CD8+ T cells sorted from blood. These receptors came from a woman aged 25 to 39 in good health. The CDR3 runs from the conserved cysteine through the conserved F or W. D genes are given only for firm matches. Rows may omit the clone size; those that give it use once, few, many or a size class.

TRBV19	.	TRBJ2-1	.	CASSNNEQFF	TGTGCCAGTAGTAACAATGAGCAGTTCTTC
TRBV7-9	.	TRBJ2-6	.	CASSAAVGEPSGANVLTF	TGTGCCAGCAGCGCCGCGGTTGGAGAACCCTCTGGGGCCAACGTCCTGACTTTC
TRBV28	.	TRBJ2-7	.	CASSPPTGSYEQYF	TGTGCCAGCAGTCCCCCGACCGGTTCCTACGAGCAGTACTTC
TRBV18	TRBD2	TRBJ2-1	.	CASSPLGLAYATDYNEQFF	TGTGCCAGCTCACCACTAGGACTAGCGTACGCTACTGACTACAATGAGCAGTTCTTC
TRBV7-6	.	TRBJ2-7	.	CASSSLGQTYEQYF	TGTGCCAGCAGCTCCCTTGGACAGACCTACGAGCAGTACTTC
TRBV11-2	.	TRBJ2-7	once	CASSSDLGGGAYEQYF	TGTGCCAGCAGCTCCGACTTGGGTGGGGGCGCCTACGAGCAGTACTTC
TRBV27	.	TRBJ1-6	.	CASSSETSSYNSPLHF	TGTGCCAGCAGTTCAGAGACTAGCTCCTATAATTCACCCCTCCACTTT
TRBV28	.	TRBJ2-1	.	CASSFGPSSYNEQFF	TGTGCCAGCAGTTTTGGACCAAGCTCCTACAATGAGCAGTTCTTC
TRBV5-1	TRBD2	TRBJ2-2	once	CASSLEGTSGRNTGELFF	TGCGCCAGCAGCTTGGAAGGGACTAGCGGGAGGAACACCGGGGAGCTGTTTTTT
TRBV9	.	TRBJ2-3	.	CASSPSDGDTQYF	TGTGCCAGCAGCCCATCGGACGGTGATACGCAGTATTTT
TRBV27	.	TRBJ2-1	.	CASSSNDRDVSYNEQFF	TGTGCCAGCAGTTCAAATGATCGGGACGTCTCCTACAATGAGCAGTTCTTC
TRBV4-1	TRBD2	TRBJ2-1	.	CASSQVTSGSGEQFF	TGCGCCAGCAGCCAAGTTACTAGCGGGAGTGGTGAGCAGTTCTTC